The source of this T cell receptor (beta chain) is a study of blood T cells in healthy people across ages. The CDR3 consists of 15 residues. V shed 4 bases and J 4 bases; nucleotides not matched to a gene: 7. The germline CDR1 and CDR2 sequences are SGHRS and YFSETQ. Findings and limits, study-wide: Unsorted PBMC input precluded a conclusive naive versus antigen-experienced comparison. Donor CMV infection status was unknown, possibly confounding age-related changes in expanded clonotypes.

Next came a second PCR, run for roughly 6 to 11 cycles, which used a sample-barcoded 5' primer along with a J-beta primer mix. TCRdb called the 5' RACE reads again in MiXCR, with one record for every CDR3 protein. The table has some 880,000 distinct CDR3 sequences, about 36% seen once; the top ten hold 10% to 15%. A few counts support this clonotype. As yet, its antigen is unknown. The chain couples TRBV5-1 to TRBJ2-1; 8 bases fit TRBD2. The sequence came from a man younger than 35 in good health. The sequenced sample was blood. Here the CDR3 reads CASSPEIAGYNEQFF. For the CDR3, the DNA is TGCGCCAGCAGCCCCGAAATAGCGGGGTACAATGAGCAGTTCTTC.